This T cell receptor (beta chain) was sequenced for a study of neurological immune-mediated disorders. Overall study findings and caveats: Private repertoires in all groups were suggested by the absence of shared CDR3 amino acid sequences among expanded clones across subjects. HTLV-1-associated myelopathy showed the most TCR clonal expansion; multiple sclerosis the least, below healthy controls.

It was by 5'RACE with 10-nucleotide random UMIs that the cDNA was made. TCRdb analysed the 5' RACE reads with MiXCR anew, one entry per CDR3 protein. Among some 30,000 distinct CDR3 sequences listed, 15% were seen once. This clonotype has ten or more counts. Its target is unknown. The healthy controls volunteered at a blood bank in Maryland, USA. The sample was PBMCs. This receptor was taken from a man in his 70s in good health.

CDR3: CASSSTRDRGGTQYF. CDR3 sequence (DNA): TGTGCCAGCAGCTCGACGCGGGACAGGGGTGGGACCCAGTACTTC. The V gene is TRBV5-6, the J gene TRBJ2-5; TRBD1 agrees at 10 bases. The germline gives CDR1 SGHDT, CDR2 YYEEEE. Trimming cost V 3 bases and J 7 bases; bases outside gene matches: 9. The length of the CDR3 is 15 residues.